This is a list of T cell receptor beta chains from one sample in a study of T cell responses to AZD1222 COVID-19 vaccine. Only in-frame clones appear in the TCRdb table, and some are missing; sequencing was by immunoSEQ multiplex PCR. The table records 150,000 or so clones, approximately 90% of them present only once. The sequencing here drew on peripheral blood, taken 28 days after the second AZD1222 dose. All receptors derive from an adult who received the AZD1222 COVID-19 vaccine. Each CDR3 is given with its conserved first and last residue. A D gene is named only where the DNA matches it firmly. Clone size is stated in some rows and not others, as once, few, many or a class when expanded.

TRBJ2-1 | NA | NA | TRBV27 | TGTGCCAGCAGTTTATTCTTCCTAGGGACAAACAATGAGCAGTTCTTC | CASSLFFLGTNNEQFF
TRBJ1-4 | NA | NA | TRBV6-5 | TGTGCCACTTATTATGAAAAACTGTTTTTT | CATYYEKLFF
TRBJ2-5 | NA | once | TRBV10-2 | TGCGCCAGCGGGGATATCCAAGAGACCCAGTACTTC | CASGDIQETQYF
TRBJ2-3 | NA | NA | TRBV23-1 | TGCGCCAGCAGTCCCCCGATACAGGGATACGGGGGGCAGTATTTT | CASSPPIQGYGGQYF
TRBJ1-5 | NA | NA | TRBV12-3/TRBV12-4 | TGTGCCAGCAATGAACAGCTAAATCAGCCCCAGCATTTT | CASNEQLNQPQHF
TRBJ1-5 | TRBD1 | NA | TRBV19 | TGTGCCAGTAGTACCTATACAGGGGTTAGCAATCAGCCCCAGCATTTT | CASSTYTGVSNQPQHF
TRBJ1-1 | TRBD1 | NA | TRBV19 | TGTGCCAGTAGTATTTATTCGACAGGGGGATCATTGTACACTGAAGCTTTCTTT | CASSIYSTGGSLYTEAFF
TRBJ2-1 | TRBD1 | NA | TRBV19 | TGTGCCAGTAGTACGGCCGGGACAGGGTCAATGAAGCAGTTCTTC | CASSTAGTGSMKQFF
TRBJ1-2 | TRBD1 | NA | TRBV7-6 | TGTGCCAGCAGCTTAATCGGACAGGGGGTAGATGGCTACACCTTC | CASSLIGQGVDGYTF
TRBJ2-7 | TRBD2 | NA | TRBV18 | TGTGCCAGCTCACTCGCGGGACTAGCGGGATACGAGCAGTACTTC | CASSLAGLAGYEQYF
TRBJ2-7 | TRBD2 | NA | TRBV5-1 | TGCGCCAGCAGCAGATTACCCGGGACTAGCGGGACGAAAGCCTACGAGCAGTACTTC | CASSRLPGTSGTKAYEQYF
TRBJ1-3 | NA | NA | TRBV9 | TGTGCCAGCAGCCCCGAGGGGGGGCTACTTGGAAACACCATATATTTT | CASSPEGGLLGNTIYF
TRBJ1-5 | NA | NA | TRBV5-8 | TGTGCCAGCAGCTTGGGACAGCGCAATCAGCCCCAGCATTTT | CASSLGQRNQPQHF